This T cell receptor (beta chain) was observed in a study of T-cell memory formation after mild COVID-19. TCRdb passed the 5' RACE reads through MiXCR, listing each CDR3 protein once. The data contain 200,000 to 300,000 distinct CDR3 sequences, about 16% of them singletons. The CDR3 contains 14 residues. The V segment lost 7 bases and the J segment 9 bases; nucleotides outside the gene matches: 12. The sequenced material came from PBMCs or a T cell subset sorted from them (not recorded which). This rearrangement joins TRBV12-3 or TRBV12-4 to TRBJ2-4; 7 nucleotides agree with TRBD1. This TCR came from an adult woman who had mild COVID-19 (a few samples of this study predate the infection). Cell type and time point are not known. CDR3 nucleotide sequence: TGTGCCAGCACGGGACAGACGCGGTCGGGCATTCAGTACTTC. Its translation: CASTGQTRSGIQYF.